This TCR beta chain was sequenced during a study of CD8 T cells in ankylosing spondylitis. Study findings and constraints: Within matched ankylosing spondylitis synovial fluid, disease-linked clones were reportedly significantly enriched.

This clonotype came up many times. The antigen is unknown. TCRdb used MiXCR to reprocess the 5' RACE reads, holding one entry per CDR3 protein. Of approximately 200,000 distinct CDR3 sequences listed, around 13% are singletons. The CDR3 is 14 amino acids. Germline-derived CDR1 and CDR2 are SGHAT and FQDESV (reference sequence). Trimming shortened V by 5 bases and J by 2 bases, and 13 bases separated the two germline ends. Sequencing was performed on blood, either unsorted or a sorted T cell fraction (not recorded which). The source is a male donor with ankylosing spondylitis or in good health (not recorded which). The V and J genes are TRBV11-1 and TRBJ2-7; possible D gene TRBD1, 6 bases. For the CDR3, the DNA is TGTGCCAGCAGCCCCCGGGACAAGACCTACGAGCAGTACTTC. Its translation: CASSPRDKTYEQYF.